This TCR beta chain was identified in a study of blood T cells in healthy people across ages. The CDR3 extends over 12 amino acids. CDR1 and CDR2 (germline): SGHTA, FQGNSA. V was pared by 4 bases and J by 4 bases, with 6 bases between. General study points: PBMC samples, being unsorted, prevented any conclusive comparison of naive and antigen-experienced cells.

It was with a sample-barcoded 5' primer and a J-beta primer mix that a second PCR of roughly 6 to 12 cycles was run. MiXCR, run by TCRdb on the 5' RACE reads, gives a single entry per CDR3 protein. The profile shows hundreds of thousands of distinct CDR3 sequences, approximately 30% of them singletons. As regards this clonotype: Its antigen is as yet unknown.

This receptor was obtained from an elderly woman in good health. The sample taken for sequencing was blood. The gene calls are TRBV7-2 and TRBJ2-3; perhaps TRBD1 as D (5 bases). The CDR3 DNA sequence: TGTGCCAGCAGCTCAGGGTCAGATACGCAGTATTTT. Its translation: CASSSGSDTQYF.